This passage covers 17 T cell receptor beta chains from one sample sequenced in a study of T cells expressing NK-cell markers. No DNA is given; TCRdb re-called the 5' RACE reads and lists each CDR3 protein once. Its table lists 200,000 to 300,000 distinct CDR3 sequences. Sequenced material: blood T cells: a sorted CD56 or NKG2C T cell subset, CD4+ or CD8+ T cells, or bulk PBMC T cells (not recorded which). The receptors come from a man aged 18 to 35 in good health.

The J gene is TRBJ1-5, the V gene TRBV19. Germline V gene data show CDR1 as LNHDA and CDR2 as SQIVND (reference sequence). The CDR3 has 15 residues. The CDR3 spells CASSLGGYSNQPQHF.

The chain uses TRBV10-2 and TRBJ1-3. The CDR3 spans 16 residues. Germline lookup yields CDR1 WSHSY and CDR2 SAAADI. CDR3 residues: CASSDPIGKTGNTIYF.

This sequence joins TRBV12-3 or TRBV12-4 and TRBJ2-1; without DNA, the TCRdb call of TRBD2 cannot be checked. CDR3 length equals 15 residues. The CDR3 loop is CASFLSSGSYNEQFF.

The chain has TRBV11-3 and TRBJ2-3; as DNA is missing, the TRBD2 call by TCRdb cannot be tested. CDR1 and CDR2 from the germline V gene are SGHNT and YENEEA. The CDR3 loop spans 16 amino acids. This CDR3 is CASSSKSGGRRDTQYF.

This chain links TRBV20-1 with TRBJ1-4; TCRdb outputs TRBD1, but without DNA this stays unchecked. CDR3 length: 16 amino acids. Germline CDR1 DFQATT, CDR2 SNEGSKA (reference sequence). This CDR3 reads CSARDIEGTGNEKLFF.

The chain's CDR3 is CASSSTSAREKNEQFF. The chain employs TRBV7-9 and TRBJ2-1; TCRdb reports TRBD2, a call that lacks DNA to check it against. Germline V CDR1 and CDR2: SEHNR, FQNEAQ (reference sequence). The CDR3 sequence is 16 residues long.

The genes are TRBV20-1 and TRBJ2-2; the TRBD2 assignment by TCRdb is unverifiable without DNA. Germline CDR1 is DFQATT and CDR2 is SNEGSKA (reference sequence). The CDR3 runs to 15 residues. The CDR3 spells CSASLLAGAPGELFF.

J is TRBJ1-5 and V is TRBV30; TCRdb's D call, TRBD1, is unchecked because there is no DNA. This CDR3 has 15 amino acids. Per germline, CDR1 GTSNPN and CDR2 SVGIG (reference sequence). CDR3 in amino acids: CAWSAIGGNNQPQHF.

This chain uses TRBV27 with TRBJ1-2. Germline values: CDR1 MNHEY, CDR2 SMNVEV (reference sequence). The CDR3 consists of 13 residues. The chain's CDR3 is CASSQIDTYGYTF.

V usage is TRBV5-1 and J usage is TRBJ2-1; TCRdb picks TRBD2, but there is no DNA to check that call. Germline V gives CDR1 SGHRS, CDR2 YFSETQ. CDR3 size: 18 residues. The CDR3 loop reads CASSLRSSHEGGHREQFF.

The chain is built from TRBV27 and TRBJ1-1; TCRdb gives TRBD1 as the D gene, but with no DNA this cannot be confirmed. Germline values: CDR1 MNHEY, CDR2 SMNVEV (reference sequence). The CDR3 runs to 14 residues. The CDR3 sequence is CASSFRQGATEAFF.

The V call is TRBV18, the J call TRBJ1-1. This CDR3 is built from 16 residues. In germline, CDR1 is KGHSH, CDR2 LQKENI. CDR3 region: CASSLPGLGEGTEAFF.

CDR3 in amino acids: CASSWTVQETQYF. This chain connects TRBV12-3 or TRBV12-4 to TRBJ2-5. This CDR3 has 13 residues.

The rearrangement joins TRBV9 to TRBJ2-5; the D call of TRBD1 rests on TCRdb alone, since no DNA is present to check it. The CDR3 covers 14 residues. Germline-derived CDR1 and CDR2 are SGDLS and YYNGEE. The CDR3 protein is CASSPQGQEETQYF.

This chain connects TRBV5-1 to TRBJ1-2. CDR1 and CDR2 (germline): SGHRS, YFSETQ. This CDR3 has 15 amino acids. The CDR3 sequence: CASSLGQEDNYGYTF. The entire variable domain, with the rest obtained from reference TRBV5-1 and TRBJ1-2, is as follows: KAGVTQTPRYLIKTRGQQVTLSCSPISGHRSVSWYQQTPGQGLQFLFEYFSETQRNKGNFPGRFSGRQFSNSRSEMNVSTLELGDSALYLCASSLGQEDNYGYTFGSGTRLTVV.

This chain joins TRBV2 and TRBJ2-1; TCRdb calls TRBD2, which cannot be checked without DNA. The CDR3 totals 16 residues. The V gene's germline CDR1 is SNHLY and CDR2 FYNNEI. CDR3 sequence: CASMVERGLTYNEQFF.

The V call is TRBV6-2 or TRBV6-3, the J call TRBJ2-1; TCRdb designates TRBD1, a call that cannot be tested without DNA. There are 15 residues in the CDR3. Per the germline V gene, CDR1 is MNHEY and CDR2 is SVGEGT. The CDR3 is CASTPRGGSYNEQFF.